This T cell receptor beta chain is from a study of control samples from healthy donors and cancer patients. Here immunoSEQ multiplex PCR was the method, and the copy in TCRdb shows in-frame clones only, minus some. The sample consists of about 71,000 clones, around nine tenths of them appearing once. In regard to this clone: An end of the junction differs from the germline gene, which may be a read error.

The receptor comes from a man aged 60-69 years with lung cancer. Sequenced material: PBMCs.

CDR3 in DNA: TGCGCCAGCAGAGAGTCCACTGAAGCTTTCTTT. It is translated as CASRESTEAFF. J is TRBJ1-1 and V is TRBV10-2; D unclear. Germline V gene data show CDR1 as WSHSY and CDR2 as SAAADI. The CDR3 contains 11 residues.